These 21 T cell receptor beta chains were sequenced from one sample in a study of blood T cell repertoires in COVID-19. The protocol was immunoSEQ multiplex PCR, while the TCRdb copy is restricted to in-frame clones and leaves out a portion. Here the sample spans 100,000 to 150,000 clones, around 84% being singletons. The sequenced sample consisted of PBMCs or T cells enriched from blood (not recorded which). Receptors were obtained from a man aged 40-55 years with acute COVID-19.

This rearrangement joins TRBV10-3 to TRBJ1-1; D is uncertain. Germline V gene lookup returns CDR1 ENHRY and CDR2 SYGVKD. V gave up 10 bases and J gave up 1 base, with 13 bases separating them. The CDR3 has 13 amino acids. DNA for the CDR3: TGTGCCACCAGCGACGGGGAGAACACTGAAGCTTTCTTT. Its protein is CATSDGENTEAFF.

The chain uses TRBV29-1 and TRBJ1-5; D unclear. The CDR3 runs to 12 residues. The ends were cut back, 4 bases at V and 7 bases at J, with 11 bases in the middle. Germline CDR1 reads SQVTM; CDR2 reads ANQGSEA. The CDR3 is CSVAEEWQPQHF. The DNA for the CDR3 is TGCAGCGTTGCGGAGGAGTGGCAGCCCCAGCATTTT.

The chain employs TRBV18 and TRBJ1-2; TRBD1 matches at 8 bases. In germline, CDR1 is KGHSH, CDR2 LQKENI. Trimming cost V 3 bases and J 6 bases; bases outside gene matches: 9. This CDR3 is built from 15 residues. CDR3: CASSPMDREVNGYTF. As DNA, the CDR3 is TGTGCCAGCTCACCCATGGACAGGGAGGTTAATGGCTACACCTTC.

This clone was seen once. The V and J genes are TRBV18 and TRBJ1-3; D unclear. CDR1 and CDR2 from the germline V gene are KGHSH and LQKENI. V was pared by 1 base and J by 2 bases, with 9 bases between. CDR3 length: 15 residues. In DNA, the CDR3 is TGTGCCAGCTCACCACAGCGAAGCGCTGGAAACACCATATATTTT. It specifies CASSPQRSAGNTIYF. The full variable domain, its missing parts supplied by reference TRBV18 and TRBJ1-3, is NAGVMQNPRHLVRRRGQEARLRCSPMKGHSHVYWYRQLPEEGLKFMVYLQKENIIDESGMPKERFSAEFPKEGPSILRIQQVVRGDSAAYFCASSPQRSAGNTIYFGEGSWLTVV.

The chain couples TRBV5-1 to TRBJ2-2; D is unclear. Germline assignment: CDR1 SGHRS and CDR2 YFSETQ. Between the trimmed V and J ends, which lost 4 bases and 0 bases, there was a span of 10 bases. The CDR3 is made up of 15 amino acids. The CDR3 loop reads CASSATPSNTGELFF. The DNA of the CDR3 is TGCGCCAGCAGCGCGACACCTTCGAACACCGGGGAGCTGTTTTTT. Based on the CDR3 plus reference TRBV5-1 and TRBJ2-2, the full variable domain is KAGVTQTPRYLIKTRGQQVTLSCSPISGHRSVSWYQQTPGQGLQFLFEYFSETQRNKGNFPGRFSGRQFSNSRSEMNVSTLELGDSALYLCASSATPSNTGELFFGEGSRLTVL.

The chain recombines TRBV27 with TRBJ2-1; 10 nucleotides line up with TRBD2. V was clipped by 2 bases and J by 0 bases; unmatched bases: 1. Germline CDR1 and CDR2: MNHEY and SMNVEV (reference sequence). This CDR3 is 16 amino acids long. The CDR3 DNA follows: TGTGCCAGCAGTTTAGCTAGCGGGAGCTCCTACAATGAGCAGTTCTTC. Protein sequence: CASSLASGSSYNEQFF.

This chain uses TRBV7-2 with TRBJ2-7; 7 bases are shared with TRBD2. V gave up 0 bases and J gave up 2 bases; unmatched junction bases: 4. Looked up from germline, CDR1 is SGHTA and CDR2 is FQGNSA. The CDR3 covers 15 residues. CDR3 protein: CASSLAGGGPYEQYF. The CDR3 coding sequence is TGTGCCAGCAGCTTAGCCGGCGGGGGACCCTACGAGCAGTACTTC.

V is TRBV18 and J is TRBJ2-7; D perhaps matches TRBD2 (5 bases). The germline V and J ends were trimmed by 3 bases and 5 bases, with 17 bases remaining between them. Germline V gives CDR1 KGHSH, CDR2 LQKENI. CDR3 length: 15 residues. The CDR3 spells CASSPRTGIIDEQYF. CDR3 sequence (DNA): TGTGCCAGCTCACCGAGGACCGGGATTATAGACGAGCAGTACTTC.

This clone has just a few counts. The chain is built from TRBV19 and TRBJ2-4; D gene uncertain. Germline V CDR1 and CDR2: LNHDA, SQIVND (reference sequence). The CDR3 extends over 13 amino acids. Trimming cost V 0 bases and J 7 bases, with 7 bases left between them. CDR3 DNA: TGTGCCAGTAGTATAGATCGGTCGAACATTCAGTACTTC. Its protein is CASSIDRSNIQYF.

The J gene is TRBJ2-2, the V gene TRBV18; a weak D match, TRBD1 (5 bases). Germline V gives CDR1 KGHSH, CDR2 LQKENI. This CDR3 comprises 14 residues. The germline V and J ends were trimmed by 2 bases and 3 bases, with 7 bases remaining between them. The CDR3 nucleotides are TGTGCCAGCTCACCAGACAGCTACACCGGGGAGCTGTTTTTT. It codes for CASSPDSYTGELFF.

This chain connects TRBV12-3 or TRBV12-4 to TRBJ1-2; 7 bases line up with TRBD1. V shed 6 bases and J 5 bases; nucleotides not matched to a gene: 6. The CDR3 extends over 13 amino acids. In nucleotides, the CDR3 is TGTGCCAGCAGCAGGGACAGTCAATATGGCTACACCTTC. Protein sequence: CASSRDSQYGYTF.

The chain employs TRBV10-3 and TRBJ2-1, with 9 nucleotides matching TRBD2. From germline, CDR1 is ENHRY and CDR2 SYGVKD. J lost 1 base, V lost 3 bases, and 1 base had no gene match. CDR3 size: 15 residues. The CDR3 coding sequence is TGTGCCATCAGTGATAGCGGGGGATCCTACAATGAGCAGTTCTTC. Residues: CAISDSGGSYNEQFF.

The V gene is TRBV7-2, the J gene TRBJ2-3; D perhaps matches TRBD2 (6 bases). This CDR3 is 15 amino acids long. Germline V gene sequence: CDR1 SGHTA, CDR2 FQGNSA. V lost 5 bases, J lost 2 bases, and 14 bases lay in between. CDR3 sequence reads: CASSKGLPPTDTQYF. The CDR3 DNA follows: TGTGCCAGCAGCAAGGGACTTCCCCCCACAGATACGCAGTATTTT.

The rearrangement uses TRBV15 and TRBJ1-1; D may be TRBD1 (6 bases). Germline CDR1 reads LNHNV; CDR2 reads YYDKDF (reference sequence). This CDR3 is built from 13 residues. Trimming removed 1 base at V and 7 bases at J, with 10 bases between. DNA of the CDR3: TGTGCCACCAGCAGAGGGGACATCCTTGAAGCTTTCTTT. It specifies CATSRGDILEAFF.

The chain couples TRBV28 to TRBJ2-1, with TRBD2 matching over 7 bases. The J segment lost 4 bases and the V segment lost 5 bases, leaving 14 bases of the junction unmatched. This CDR3 is built from 17 residues. The germline V gene encodes CDR1 MDHEN and CDR2 SYDVKM. CDR3 nucleotides: TGTGCCAGCAGTCCGATTCTAGCGGTCGATTCATACAATGAGCAGTTCTTC. It is translated as CASSPILAVDSYNEQFF.

The chain has TRBV7-9 and TRBJ2-5; 9 bases align to TRBD2. Germline-derived CDR1 and CDR2 are SEHNR and FQNEAQ (reference sequence). V lost 5 bases and J lost 2; bases outside the gene matches: 6. The CDR3 has 15 residues. DNA of the CDR3: TGTGCCAGCAGCCCGACTAGCGGCTCGCAAGAGACCCAGTACTTC. Translated: CASSPTSGSQETQYF.

The chain couples TRBV10-3 to TRBJ1-1; 7 bases align to TRBD1. The CDR3 totals 15 residues. CDR1 is ENHRY, CDR2 SYGVKD, per germline. With V trimmed by 1 base and J by 2 bases, 4 bases remained unmatched. Here the CDR3 DNA reads TGTGCCATCAGTGAGTTTAACAGGGGCAACACTGAAGCTTTCTTT. Translating gives CAISEFNRGNTEAFF.

The chain recombines TRBV11-2 with TRBJ2-3, with 10 nucleotides matching TRBD2. Germline lookup yields CDR1 SGHAT and CDR2 FQNNGV. The trim removed 6 bases at V and 4 bases at J, leaving 7 bases unmatched. The CDR3 is made up of 15 amino acids. CDR3 protein: CASRRPGLASDTQYF. For the CDR3, the DNA is TGTGCCAGCAGACGCCCGGGACTAGCGTCAGATACGCAGTATTTT.

Judged by abundance, this clone is medium-sized. CDR3 protein: CASRPGTGRMNEQFF. CDR3 sequence (DNA): TGCGCCAGCAGACCCGGGACAGGGAGAATGAATGAGCAGTTCTTC. The chain recombines TRBV5-1 with TRBJ2-1; the match to TRBD1 covers 9 bases. V was clipped by 5 bases and J by 7 bases; unmatched bases: 10. Germline CDR1 SGHRS, CDR2 YFSETQ. The CDR3 is made up of 15 amino acids.

V and J are TRBV20-1 and TRBJ2-1; perhaps TRBD2 as D (6 bases). There are 14 residues in the CDR3. V lost 3 bases and J 4 bases, leaving 13 bases between the germline ends. In germline, CDR1 is DFQATT, CDR2 SNEGSKA (reference sequence). The CDR3 DNA reads as TGCAGTGCTAGTGGAGGGCTGGGGTACAATGAGCAGTTCTTC. Its protein product is CSASGGLGYNEQFF.

The genes are TRBV2 and TRBJ2-2; a weak D match, TRBD2 (6 bases). The length of the CDR3 is 18 residues. V was clipped by 0 bases and J by 7 bases, with 21 bases between them. The germline gives CDR1 SNHLY, CDR2 FYNNEI. The CDR3 sequence is CASSEAGGRRVKNGELFF. The CDR3 DNA follows: TGTGCCAGCAGTGAAGCCGGCGGGCGGAGGGTAAAGAACGGGGAGCTGTTTTTT. Based on the CDR3 plus reference TRBV2 and TRBJ2-2, the full variable domain is EPEVTQTPSHQVTQMGQEVILRCVPISNHLYFYWYRQILGQKVEFLVSFYNNEISEKSEIFDDQFSVERPDGSNFTLKIRSTKLEDSAMYFCASSEAGGRRVKNGELFFGEGSRLTVL.